This T cell receptor (beta chain) originates from a study of shared T cell receptors in the human thymus. Profiled with immunoSEQ multiplex PCR; TCRdb holds only in-frame clones, not every one. The sample contains hundreds of thousands of clones, over 75% of which appear only once. Losses at the gene ends were 4 bases for V and 3 bases for J; bases not matched to a gene: 15. This CDR3 is built from 20 residues. CDR1 SGHRS and CDR2 YFSETQ come from the germline V gene. The sample was also linked to a second study, of human thymus T cells. That study reports: Thymus pieces cut out during corrective heart surgery were the tissue that was used. Related research has reported that thymic repertoires overlap highly among unrelated individuals.

The rearrangement joins TRBV5-1 to TRBJ2-3; 15 bases line up with TRBD2. The clonotype was recovered from a boy under two years old with a congenital heart defect. Sequencing input: thymocytes. DNA for the CDR3: TGCGCCAGCAGCCCCCGAATGGGACTAGCGGGAGGCTTACTTACAGATACGCAGTATTTT. Residues: CASSPRMGLAGGLLTDTQYF. Full variable domain (remainder filled in from reference TRBV5-1 and TRBJ2-3): KAGVTQTPRYLIKTRGQQVTLSCSPISGHRSVSWYQQTPGQGLQFLFEYFSETQRNKGNFPGRFSGRQFSNSRSEMNVSTLELGDSALYLCASSPRMGLAGGLLTDTQYFGPGTRLTVL.